These 7 T cell receptor beta chains originate from one sample sequenced in a study of blood T cell repertoires in COVID-19. TCRdb keeps only in-frame clones here, not all; method: immunoSEQ multiplex PCR. The sample has around 250,000 clones; 70% to 90% are singletons. The sequencing input was PBMCs or T cells enriched from blood (not recorded which). These TCRs come from a woman between 50 and 59 years old who had been exposed to COVID-19.

This clone was observed a single time. Other DNA sequences in this specimen translate into the identical CDR3. The V and J genes are TRBV2 and TRBJ1-6; a possible D gene is TRBD1 (5 bases). The length of the CDR3 is 12 residues. Trimming cost V 11 bases and J 7 bases, with 12 bases left between them. Germline lookup yields CDR1 SNHLY and CDR2 FYNNEI. CDR3 nucleotide sequence: TGTGCCGTACGGGACTTCAATTCACCCCTCCACTTT. Translation gives CAVRDFNSPLHF.

V and J are TRBV7-2 and TRBJ2-5, with a weak D call TRBD2 (5 bases). The CDR3 is made up of 15 amino acids. Per germline, CDR1 SGHTA and CDR2 FQGNSA. V shed 1 base and J shed 2 bases, with 11 bases lying between them. CDR3 region: CASSLVGGQQETQYF. CDR3 nucleotides: TGTGCCAGCAGCTTAGTAGGCGGGCAACAAGAGACCCAGTACTTC.

The chain couples TRBV6-1 to TRBJ1-6, with a possible D match to TRBD1 (5 bases). V was pared by 1 base and J by 3 bases, with 10 bases between. Germline values: CDR1 MNHNS, CDR2 SASEGT. There are 16 residues in the CDR3. DNA of the CDR3: TGTGCCAGCAGTGAAGGCGGGACTGTCTATAATTCACCCCTCCACTTT. Encoded protein: CASSEGGTVYNSPLHF.

The CDR3 loop is CASSLDYRGQGTEAFF. In DNA, the CDR3 is TGTGCCAGCAGCTTAGATTACAGGGGACAGGGGACTGAAGCTTTCTTT. The rearrangement uses TRBV7-9 and TRBJ1-1, with 10 bases matching TRBD1. Germline CDR1 and CDR2: SEHNR and FQNEAQ (reference sequence). With 1 base clipped from V and 5 bases from J, the junction kept 7 bases outside the gene matches. This CDR3 region has 16 residues.

This chain connects TRBV6-5 to TRBJ1-4, with 7 nucleotides matching TRBD1. The length of the CDR3 is 16 residues. CDR1 MNHEY and CDR2 SVGAGI come from the germline V gene. J gave up 6 bases and V 0 bases, and 7 bases lay outside the gene matches. The CDR3 DNA reads as TGTGCCAGCAGTTACTCGGCAGACAGGGCCGATGAAAAACTGTTTTTT. It yields the protein CASSYSADRADEKLFF.

This rearrangement joins TRBV30 to TRBJ2-7, with 11 bases aligning to TRBD1. CDR1 is GTSNPN, CDR2 SVGIG, per germline (reference sequence). Trimming cost V 4 bases and J 3 bases; bases outside gene matches: 8. The CDR3 consists of 15 residues. CDR3 loop: CAWNGTGGCVYEQYF. CDR3 in DNA: TGTGCCTGGAATGGGACAGGGGGATGTGTCTACGAGCAGTACTTC.

The V and J genes are TRBV19 and TRBJ2-2, with 9 positions matching TRBD1. This CDR3 region has 18 residues. V was clipped by 9 bases and J by 1 base; unmatched bases: 15. Germline V CDR1 and CDR2: LNHDA, SQIVND (reference sequence). This CDR3 is CASRRGQGVRLNTGELFF. The CDR3, as DNA: TGTGCCAGCAGGAGGGGACAGGGAGTTAGGTTGAACACCGGGGAGCTGTTTTTT.